Each of the 29 T cell receptor beta chains below was sequenced from the same sample in a study of shared clonotypes between healthy human individuals. Only CD45RO-negative cells positively selected for CCR7 counted as naive CD8 cells, so terminally differentiated effector memory CD45RA+ cells were excluded. Using immunoSEQ multiplex PCR, the repertoire was profiled, and TCRdb retains in-frame clones only, with some absent. Here the sample spans around 2.1 million clones, about 93% being singletons. Sequences were obtained from naive CD8+ T cells from PBMCs. These receptors were obtained from a man younger than 35 in good health. Some clones in this sample may be carry-over from other donors' samples.

This chain joins TRBV9 and TRBJ1-1; no definite D call. The CDR3 runs to 15 residues. From germline, CDR1 is SGDLS and CDR2 YYNGEE. V shed 3 bases and J shed 3 bases, with 15 bases lying between them. The chain's CDR3 is CASSAGSGPYTEAFF. In nucleotides, the CDR3 is TGTGCCAGCAGCGCGGGCAGTGGCCCCTACACTGAAGCTTTCTTT.

This clone appeared once. The rearrangement links TRBV28 to TRBJ1-4, with D tentatively TRBD1 (6 bases). The CDR3 totals 15 residues. Germline assignment: CDR1 MDHEN and CDR2 SYDVKM. Deletions cut 6 bases from V and 7 bases from J, with 18 bases between. The CDR3 spells CASRSRGGTGEKLFF. The DNA for the CDR3 is TGTGCCAGCAGGTCGAGGGGGGGGACGGGTGAAAAACTGTTTTTT.

In DNA form, the CDR3 reads TGCAGCGTTCTCGGGACAGGGGGGTGGGAGACCCAGTACTTC. Residues: CSVLGTGGWETQYF. This chain joins TRBV29-1 and TRBJ2-5; 11 bases line up with TRBD1. Germline trimming cut 5 bases from V and 5 bases from J; bases unmatched to any gene: 7. The CDR3 runs to 14 residues. CDR1 SQVTM and CDR2 ANQGSEA come from the germline V gene.

The chain carries TRBV28 and TRBJ1-4; D not resolved. Germline V gene lookup returns CDR1 MDHEN and CDR2 SYDVKM. Deletions cut 3 bases from V and 7 bases from J, with 9 bases between. This CDR3 is built from 13 residues. The CDR3 bases are TGTGCCAGCAGTTTGATGGGGATTGAAAAACTGTTTTTT. As protein: CASSLMGIEKLFF.

This chain connects TRBV11-2 to TRBJ2-3; D may be TRBD2 (5 bases). The V end lost 1 base, the J end lost 2 bases, and 10 bases lay between the germline ends. CDR3 length equals 15 residues. Germline lookup yields CDR1 SGHAT and CDR2 FQNNGV. CDR3 residues: CASSLVLASTDTQYF. The DNA for the CDR3 is TGTGCCAGCAGCTTAGTTCTAGCATCCACAGATACGCAGTATTTT.

The chain combines TRBV5-4 with TRBJ2-1; no firm D call. Germline CDR1 reads SGHNT; CDR2 reads YYREEE (reference sequence). The CDR3 is made up of 14 amino acids. V was cut by 0 bases and J by 7 bases, with 11 bases left in between. This CDR3 reads CASSLGRSRNEQFF. The CDR3 coding sequence is TGTGCCAGCAGCTTGGGGCGCTCCCGGAATGAGCAGTTCTTC.

V and J are TRBV5-1 and TRBJ2-7; the match to TRBD2 covers 14 bases. The CDR3 spans 18 residues. Germline-derived CDR1 and CDR2 are SGHRS and YFSETQ. Unmatched junction bases numbered 14, after V lost 3 bases and J lost 6 bases. The CDR3 here is CASSSRGLAGVGVGEQYF. The CDR3 coding sequence is TGCGCCAGCAGCTCACGGGGACTAGCGGGAGTAGGGGTTGGCGAGCAGTACTTC.

The rearrangement uses TRBV7-3 and TRBJ2-1; TRBD1 or TRBD2 may be the D gene (6 bases each). The CDR3 runs to 15 residues. The germline V gene has CDR1 SGHTA and CDR2 FQGTGA. Trimming removed 3 bases from V and 5 bases from J, with 14 bases in between. The CDR3: CASSLTRRGNNEQFF. The CDR3 region has the DNA TGTGCCAGCAGCTTGACACGGAGGGGGAACAATGAGCAGTTCTTC.

The chain carries TRBV27 and TRBJ2-7; 12 bases are shared with TRBD2. V shed 4 bases and J 2 bases; nucleotides not matched to a gene: 6. Germline CDR1 and CDR2: MNHEY and SMNVEV (reference sequence). The CDR3 sequence is 16 residues long. CDR3 sequence (DNA): TGTGCCAGCAGTTCCAGGACTAGCGGGACAGCCTACGAGCAGTACTTC. The encoded protein is CASSSRTSGTAYEQYF.

The gene calls are TRBV7-9 and TRBJ1-2; no firm D call. The CDR3 is 13 residues long. The V and J ends lost 5 bases and 1 base respectively, with 8 bases between them. CDR1 and CDR2 from the germline V gene are SEHNR and FQNEAQ (reference sequence). In nucleotides, the CDR3 is TGTGCCAGCAGCCCCGTCAGTAACTATGGCTACACCTTC. Protein sequence: CASSPVSNYGYTF. The whole variable domain, filled in from reference TRBV7-9 and TRBJ1-2, reads DTGVSQNPRHKITKRGQNVTFRCDPISEHNRLYWYRQTLGQGPEFLTYFQNEAQLEKSRLLSDRFSAERPKGSFSTLEIQRTEQGDSAMYLCASSPVSNYGYTFGSGTRLTVV.

Comments on this clone: This sample includes further DNA sequences coding for the same CDR3. The gene calls are TRBV27 and TRBJ1-1; weak D call: TRBD1 (5 bases). Germline CDR1 reads MNHEY; CDR2 reads SMNVEV (reference sequence). The CDR3 consists of 15 residues. Between the trimmed V and J ends, which lost 0 bases and 0 bases, there was a span of 8 bases. The CDR3 reads CASSLSSGVNTEAFF. The CDR3 DNA reads as TGTGCCAGCAGTTTATCGTCGGGGGTGAACACTGAAGCTTTCTTT.

The genes are TRBV30 and TRBJ2-1; D not resolved. Germline V lookup: CDR1 GTSNPN, CDR2 SVGIG (reference sequence). The CDR3 consists of 12 residues. Trimming shortened V by 5 bases and J by 3 bases, and 8 bases separated the two germline ends. CDR3 loop: CAWRPFYNEQFF. Here the CDR3 DNA reads TGTGCCTGGCGCCCCTTCTACAATGAGCAGTTCTTC.

The genes are TRBV7-9 and TRBJ1-2; D unresolved. This CDR3 comprises 14 residues. Deletions cut 6 bases from V and 0 bases from J, with 11 bases between. Germline CDR1 reads SEHNR; CDR2 reads FQNEAQ (reference sequence). CDR3 nucleotides: TGTGCCAGCAGAAATTCCGGAGCTAACTATGGCTACACCTTC. Its protein product is CASRNSGANYGYTF.

The chain has TRBV27 and TRBJ1-2; the D gene is possibly TRBD1 (5 bases). The V and J ends lost 6 bases and 0 bases respectively, with 11 bases between them. CDR3 length equals 14 residues. Germline lookup yields CDR1 MNHEY and CDR2 SMNVEV (reference sequence). The CDR3 DNA follows: TGTGCCAGCAGAAGCCAGGGAACTAACTATGGCTACACCTTC. It encodes CASRSQGTNYGYTF.

The rearrangement uses TRBV5-5 and TRBJ2-7, with TRBD1 matching over 7 bases. The CDR3 has 14 residues. V was clipped by 0 bases and J by 2 bases; unmatched bases: 2. Germline loops: CDR1 SGHKS, CDR2 YYEKEE (reference sequence). The CDR3 nucleotides read TGTGCCAGCAGCTTGGTGCAGGGGGCCTACGAGCAGTACTTC. Amino acids: CASSLVQGAYEQYF.

With respect to this clone: The sample has other DNA sequences that encode this CDR3 too. The rearrangement uses TRBV7-6 and TRBJ2-7; D is uncertain. The CDR3 covers 14 residues. V lost 1 base and J 0 bases, leaving 7 bases between the germline ends. The germline CDR1 and CDR2 sequences are SGHVS and FNYEAQ. CDR3 amino acids: CASSLGGDSYEQYF. In DNA, the CDR3 is TGTGCCAGCAGCTTAGGCGGAGACTCCTACGAGCAGTACTTC.

This clone was observed once. This chain joins TRBV19 and TRBJ2-1; D unclear. Germline V gene lookup returns CDR1 LNHDA and CDR2 SQIVND (reference sequence). This CDR3 is built from 15 residues. V lost 5 bases to trimming and J lost 0 bases, with 11 bases between them. Here the CDR3 DNA reads TGTGCCAGTAGTTCCGCTAGTCACTCCTACAATGAGCAGTTCTTC. It encodes CASSSASHSYNEQFF.

V usage is TRBV5-4 and J usage is TRBJ2-7; 7 nucleotides line up with TRBD2. Germline V gene data show CDR1 as SGHNT and CDR2 as YYREEE (reference sequence). With V trimmed by 2 bases and J by 3 bases, 8 bases remained unmatched. This CDR3 has 15 amino acids. This CDR3 reads CASSLRRERIYEQYF. CDR3 nucleotides: TGTGCCAGCAGCTTACGGCGGGAGAGGATCTACGAGCAGTACTTC.

The chain combines TRBV7-9 with TRBJ1-1, with TRBD1 identical over 9 bases. The germline V gene encodes CDR1 SEHNR and CDR2 FQNEAQ (reference sequence). The CDR3 totals 14 residues. Losses at the gene ends were 11 bases for V and 7 bases for J; bases not matched to a gene: 14. The chain's CDR3 is CAGLTGGRPDEAFF. CDR3 nucleotide sequence: TGTGCCGGGTTAACAGGGGGCCGACCCGATGAAGCTTTCTTT. The whole variable domain, filled in from reference TRBV7-9 and TRBJ1-1, reads DTGVSQNPRHKITKRGQNVTFRCDPISEHNRLYWYRQTLGQGPEFLTYFQNEAQLEKSRLLSDRFSAERPKGSFSTLEIQRTEQGDSAMYLCAGLTGGRPDEAFFGQGTRLTVV.

Notes on this clone: At the DNA level, this CDR3 is encoded by other sequences in the same sample as well. The V and J genes are TRBV7-9 and TRBJ2-7; D gene uncertain. V was pared by 1 base and J by 2 bases, with 6 bases between. CDR1 and CDR2 (germline): SEHNR, FQNEAQ (reference sequence). The CDR3 runs 13 residues. The CDR3 DNA reads as TGTGCCAGCAGCTTAGGTGGGCCCTACGAGCAGTACTTC. Encoded protein: CASSLGGPYEQYF. The entire variable domain, with the rest obtained from reference TRBV7-9 and TRBJ2-7, is as follows: DTGVSQNPRHKITKRGQNVTFRCDPISEHNRLYWYRQTLGQGPEFLTYFQNEAQLEKSRLLSDRFSAERPKGSFSTLEIQRTEQGDSAMYLCASSLGGPYEQYFGPGTRLTVT.

The chain joins TRBV4-3 to TRBJ2-1, with 10 bases lining up with TRBD2. After removal of 0 bases from V and 9 bases from J, the junction contained 5 bases not matched to a gene. The germline V gene encodes CDR1 LGHNA and CDR2 YSLEER. The CDR3 totals 15 residues. The CDR3 DNA is TGCGCCAGCAGCCAAGATGAGGTAGCGGGAGGTGAGCAGTTCTTC. Residues: CASSQDEVAGGEQFF.

The rearrangement links TRBV4-1 to TRBJ2-7; D ambiguous. This CDR3 spans 12 amino acids. CDR1 and CDR2 (germline): MGHRA, YSYEKL. V lost 1 base, J lost 5 bases, and 6 bases lay in between. CDR3 sequence (DNA): TGCGCCAGCAGCCAAGGATCCCACGAGCAGTACTTC. As protein: CASSQGSHEQYF.

This sequence joins TRBV7-9 and TRBJ2-7; D remains unclear. The CDR3 runs to 15 residues. Germline-derived CDR1 and CDR2 are SEHNR and FQNEAQ (reference sequence). V was clipped by 6 bases and J by 3 bases, with 18 bases between them. CDR3: CASSNLGVADYEQYF. CDR3 in DNA: TGTGCCAGCAGTAATCTAGGTGTGGCTGACTACGAGCAGTACTTC.

The rearrangement joins TRBV19 to TRBJ1-1, with unresolved D. Germline V gene lookup returns CDR1 LNHDA and CDR2 SQIVND (reference sequence). V was clipped by 3 bases and J by 7 bases, with 9 bases between them. CDR3 length equals 12 residues. CDR3 nucleotides: TGTGCCAGTAGTATCGTGGGTAATGAAGCTTTCTTT. The encoded protein is CASSIVGNEAFF.

The J gene is TRBJ1-6, the V gene TRBV4-1; D perhaps matches TRBD1 (5 bases). V was shortened by 0 bases and J by 12 bases, with 15 bases between the two germline ends. The germline gives CDR1 MGHRA, CDR2 YSYEKL. This CDR3 region has 15 residues. The CDR3 spells CASSQDNTGWRPLHF. The CDR3 DNA reads TGCGCCAGCAGCCAAGATAACACAGGCTGGAGACCCCTCCACTTT.

This chain connects TRBV15 to TRBJ2-1; D possibly corresponds to TRBD1 (6 bases). Germline CDR1 is LNHNV and CDR2 is YYDKDF (reference sequence). The length of the CDR3 is 15 residues. V lost 0 bases and J 5 bases, leaving 11 bases between the germline ends. CDR3 region: CATSRDRDTNNEQFF. CDR3 coding DNA: TGTGCCACCAGCAGAGACCGGGACACGAACAATGAGCAGTTCTTC.

This clone has a single count. The V and J genes are TRBV11-2 and TRBJ2-7; D unresolved. CDR3 length: 14 amino acids. Trimming removed 5 bases at V and 1 base at J, with 12 bases between. Looked up from germline, CDR1 is SGHAT and CDR2 is FQNNGV. The CDR3 loop reads CASSAPHTSYEQYF. The CDR3 bases are TGTGCCAGCAGCGCACCTCACACATCCTACGAGCAGTACTTC.

In its sample, this clone was seen a few times. The V call is TRBV9, the J call TRBJ2-7; 8 bases match TRBD1. With V trimmed by 0 bases and J by 3 bases, 2 bases remained unmatched. Germline V gene sequence: CDR1 SGDLS, CDR2 YYNGEE. This CDR3 is 14 amino acids long. In DNA form, the CDR3 reads TGTGCCAGCAGCGTAGCTGGGACAGGCTACGAGCAGTACTTC. Amino acid sequence: CASSVAGTGYEQYF. Supplemented by reference TRBV9 and TRBJ2-7, the full variable domain reads DSGVTQTPKHLITATGQRVTLRCSPRSGDLSVYWYQQSLDQGLQFLIQYYNGEERAKGNILERFSAQQFPDLHSELNLSSLELGDSALYFCASSVAGTGYEQYFGPGTRLTVT.

This CDR3 is CASSEGAGGTYEQYF. DNA for the CDR3: TGTGCCAGCAGTGAAGGGGCGGGAGGCACCTACGAGCAGTACTTC. J is TRBJ2-7 and V is TRBV6-1; the match to TRBD2 covers 8 bases. V dropped 1 base and J dropped 2; count of bases not matched to a gene: 4. Germline CDR1 and CDR2: MNHNS and SASEGT. This CDR3 region has 15 residues.